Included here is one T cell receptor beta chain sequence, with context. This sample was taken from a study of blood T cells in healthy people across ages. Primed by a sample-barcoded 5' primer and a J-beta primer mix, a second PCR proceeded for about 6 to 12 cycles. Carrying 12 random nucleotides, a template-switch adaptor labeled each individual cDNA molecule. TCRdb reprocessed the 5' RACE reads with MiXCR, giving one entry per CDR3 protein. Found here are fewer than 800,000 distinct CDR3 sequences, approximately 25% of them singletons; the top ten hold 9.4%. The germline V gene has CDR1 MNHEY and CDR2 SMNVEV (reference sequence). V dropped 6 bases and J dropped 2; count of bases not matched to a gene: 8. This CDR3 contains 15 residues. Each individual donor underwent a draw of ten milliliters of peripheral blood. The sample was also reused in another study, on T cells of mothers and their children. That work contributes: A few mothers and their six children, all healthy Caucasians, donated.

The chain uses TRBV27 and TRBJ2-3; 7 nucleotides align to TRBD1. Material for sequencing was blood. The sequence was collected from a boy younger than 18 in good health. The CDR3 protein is CASREDRRITDTQYF. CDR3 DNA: TGTGCCAGCAGAGAGGACAGGCGTATCACAGATACGCAGTATTTT.